Below, one T cell receptor beta chain is given with its context. The antigen remains unidentified. A second PCR of 7 to 11 cycles used a sample-barcoded 5' primer and a J-beta primer mix. From the 5' RACE reads, TCRdb called clonotypes with MiXCR, one entry per CDR3 protein. Of roughly 730,000 distinct CDR3 sequences listed, roughly 50% are singletons. This sample was included in a study of blood T cells in healthy people across ages. Study-wide points: Aged donors had fewer naive CD4+ cells and lower diversity than long-lived donors.

V lost 0 bases and J 7 bases, leaving 21 bases between the germline ends. This CDR3 is built from 17 residues. CDR1 is LGHNA and CDR2 is YSLEER in the germline V gene. The sequenced sample consisted of blood. The clonotype was recovered from a man in his forties or fifties in good health. This chain joins TRBV4-3 and TRBJ2-5, with a possible D match to TRBD1 (5 bases). Here the CDR3 DNA reads TGCGCCAGCAGCCAAGAAGGATTCAGGGTGACAAGAGGGACCCAGTACTTC. This codes for CASSQEGFRVTRGTQYF.